Included here is one T cell receptor (beta chain) sequence, with context. This entry is derived from a study of control samples from healthy donors and cancer patients. With 0 bases removed from V and 10 bases from J, the gap between germline ends came to 15 bases. CDR3 size: 14 residues. Per germline, CDR1 MNHEY and CDR2 SVGAGI. Assay used: immunoSEQ multiplex PCR; TCRdb lists only in-frame clones, some missing. The repertoire consists of about 50,000 clones, with over 90% occurring once and the leading ten covering around a quarter. The rearrangement uses TRBV6-5 and TRBJ1-2; no clear D gene. The sample taken for sequencing was PBMCs. This clonotype originated in a woman between 50 and 59 years old with head and neck cancer. CDR3: CASSYSGTSRIYTF. The CDR3 bases are TGTGCCAGCAGTTACTCAGGCACTTCAAGGATCTACACCTTC.